A selection of T cell receptor beta chains follows, all from one sample in a study of glioma-infiltrating T cells. Via MiXCR, TCRdb re-called the multiplex PCR reads, giving one row per CDR3 protein. The sample lists fewer than 500,000 distinct CDR3 sequences; 41% were seen once. Sequenced sample: glioma tissue, nonneoplastic brain tissue, or PBMCs (not recorded which). These receptors all come from a human donor with low-grade glioma or glioblastoma, undergoing nonglioma brain surgery, or in good health (not recorded which). CDR3s include the opening cysteine and the closing phenylalanine or tryptophan. The order of the fields is J gene, V gene, D gene, clone size, CDR3 DNA, CDR3 protein. The D gene is left open where the match is weak. Size values are once, few and many counts, or a class for expanded clones, and some rows have none.

j_call: TRBJ1-3
v_call: TRBV7-2
d_call: NA
clone_size: NA
cdr3_nt: TGCGCCAGCAGCCAAGATCACGGGGGAATCCCACCTGGGAACACCATATATTTT
cdr3_aa: CASSQDHGGIPPGNTIYF

j_call: TRBJ2-1
v_call: TRBV4-2
d_call: NA
clone_size: NA
cdr3_nt: TGTGCCAGCAGCCCGACTAGTCTGGGTGAGCAGTTCTTC
cdr3_aa: CASSPTSLGEQFF

j_call: TRBJ1-1
v_call: TRBV2
d_call: NA
clone_size: few
cdr3_nt: TGTGCCAGCAGTGTGATACAGAACACTGAAGCTTTCTTT
cdr3_aa: CASSVIQNTEAFF

j_call: TRBJ1-5
v_call: TRBV7-9
d_call: NA
clone_size: NA
cdr3_nt: TGTGCCAGCAGCGCTGCAACCTTGGGGGACCAGCCCCAGCATTTT
cdr3_aa: CASSAATLGDQPQHF

j_call: TRBJ1-3
v_call: TRBV7-9
d_call: NA
clone_size: few
cdr3_nt: TGTGCCAGCAGCTTAACTACGGACCAGGGCTCTGGAAACACCATATATTTT
cdr3_aa: CASSLTTDQGSGNTIYF

j_call: TRBJ2-1
v_call: TRBV20-1
d_call: TRBD1
clone_size: few
cdr3_nt: TGCAGTGCTAGGTCAGGGGGCCCGAGCTCCTACAATGAGCAGTTCTTC
cdr3_aa: CSARSGGPSSYNEQFF

j_call: TRBJ1-2
v_call: TRBV7-2
d_call: NA
clone_size: NA
cdr3_nt: TGTGCCAGCAGCTTAGCCATCCCTAACTATGGCTACACCTTC
cdr3_aa: CASSLAIPNYGYTF

j_call: TRBJ1-1
v_call: TRBV19
d_call: NA
clone_size: once
cdr3_nt: TGTGCCAGTAGGGTGGAGGAAACCCGAACTGAAGCTTTCTTT
cdr3_aa: CASRVEETRTEAFF

j_call: TRBJ2-7
v_call: TRBV20-1
d_call: NA
clone_size: many
cdr3_nt: TGCAGTGCTGCCGATTCACGGGGTAGCTCCTACGAGCAGTACTTC
cdr3_aa: CSAADSRGSSYEQYF

j_call: TRBJ2-7
v_call: TRBV20-1
d_call: NA
clone_size: many
cdr3_nt: TGCACCCATAAGGGCCCAACCTACGAGCAGTACTTC
cdr3_aa: CTHKGPTYEQYF

j_call: TRBJ2-5
v_call: TRBV7-2
d_call: NA
clone_size: NA
cdr3_nt: TGTGCCAGCGGGCGGGACGCAGGGATGGAGACCCAGTACTTC
cdr3_aa: CASGRDAGMETQYF

j_call: TRBJ2-2
v_call: TRBV29-1
d_call: NA
clone_size: NA
cdr3_nt: TGCAGCTATGGTGGGGGGTGGACCGGGGAGCTGTTTTTT
cdr3_aa: CSYGGGWTGELFF

j_call: TRBJ2-7
v_call: TRBV15
d_call: TRBD2
clone_size: NA
cdr3_nt: TGTGCCACCAGGATTCTAGCGGGAGTACCCGACGAGCAGTACTTC
cdr3_aa: CATRILAGVPDEQYF

j_call: TRBJ2-7
v_call: TRBV5-1
d_call: NA
clone_size: few
cdr3_nt: TGCGCCAGCAGCTTGGGGGCAGGGGCATACGAGCAGTACTTC
cdr3_aa: CASSLGAGAYEQYF

j_call: TRBJ1-1
v_call: TRBV7-9
d_call: TRBD1
clone_size: NA
cdr3_nt: TGTGCCAGCAGCGGGACAGTTTCCACTGAAGCTTTCTTT
cdr3_aa: CASSGTVSTEAFF

j_call: TRBJ2-1
v_call: TRBV11-2
d_call: NA
clone_size: NA
cdr3_nt: TGTGCCAGCAGCTTATTTCCTAGCGCCTACAGTGAGCAGTTCTTC
cdr3_aa: CASSLFPSAYSEQFF

j_call: TRBJ2-3
v_call: TRBV4-2
d_call: NA
clone_size: NA
cdr3_nt: TGTGCCAGCAGTGTGTACGCCCTCTCTGGCACAGATACGCAGTATTTT
cdr3_aa: CASSVYALSGTDTQYF

j_call: TRBJ2-5
v_call: TRBV6-1
d_call: NA
clone_size: few
cdr3_nt: TGTGCCAGCAGACCGACTAGTGCAATCGAGACCCAGTACTTC
cdr3_aa: CASRPTSAIETQYF

j_call: TRBJ1-2
v_call: TRBV27
d_call: NA
clone_size: medium-sized
cdr3_nt: TGTGCCAGCAGAGGAATCCTCTATGGCTACACCTTC
cdr3_aa: CASRGILYGYTF

j_call: TRBJ2-1
v_call: TRBV3-1
d_call: NA
clone_size: many
cdr3_nt: TGTGCCAGCAGCCAAGATCGGTTAACCCTTGGGCAGTTCTTC
cdr3_aa: CASSQDRLTLGQFF

j_call: TRBJ2-7
v_call: TRBV4-1
d_call: NA
clone_size: few
cdr3_nt: TGCGCCAGCAGCCAAGGAACGGGACTCTCGTCATACGAGCAGTACTTC
cdr3_aa: CASSQGTGLSSYEQYF

j_call: TRBJ2-7
v_call: TRBV7-2
d_call: TRBD1
clone_size: NA
cdr3_nt: TGTGCCAGCAGCCTTGACAGGGTCCAGTACTTC
cdr3_aa: CASSLDRVQYF

j_call: TRBJ2-7
v_call: TRBV28
d_call: NA
clone_size: NA
cdr3_nt: TGTGCCAGCAGTGGCCGGGGCCTACCCCCCAACGAGCAGTACTTC
cdr3_aa: CASSGRGLPPNEQYF

j_call: TRBJ2-3
v_call: TRBV25-1
d_call: NA
clone_size: many
cdr3_nt: TGTGCCAGCCCCTTTGAAGCGGGTACTAGCACAGATACGCAGTATTTT
cdr3_aa: CASPFEAGTSTDTQYF

j_call: TRBJ2-1
v_call: TRBV6-1
d_call: TRBD2
clone_size: many
cdr3_nt: TGTGCCAGCAAGGGAGGGTACAGTGAGCAGTTCTTC
cdr3_aa: CASKGGYSEQFF

j_call: TRBJ2-5
v_call: TRBV7-6
d_call: NA
clone_size: NA
cdr3_nt: TGTGCCAGCAGCCCCCGGACTAAAGGGGAGACCCAGCACTTC
cdr3_aa: CASSPRTKGETQHF

j_call: TRBJ2-3
v_call: TRBV7-9
d_call: NA
clone_size: NA
cdr3_nt: TGTGCCAGCAGCTTAGTAGGGCCTGATTCGCAGTATTTT
cdr3_aa: CASSLVGPDSQYF

j_call: TRBJ2-7
v_call: TRBV12-3/TRBV12-4
d_call: NA
clone_size: NA
cdr3_nt: TGTGCCAGCAGTTTCTCACCCTCCCGGACGGGTACCTACGAGCAGTACTTC
cdr3_aa: CASSFSPSRTGTYEQYF

j_call: TRBJ2-3
v_call: TRBV4-2
d_call: TRBD2
clone_size: few
cdr3_nt: TGTGCCAGCAGCCAAGATCGGTGGGGACTACATGAGACGCAGTATTTT
cdr3_aa: CASSQDRWGLHETQYF

j_call: TRBJ2-3
v_call: TRBV24-1
d_call: TRBD2
clone_size: NA
cdr3_nt: TGTGCCACCAGTGATTTAACTAGCGGTGAGGGGACAGATACGCAGTATTTT
cdr3_aa: CATSDLTSGEGTDTQYF

j_call: TRBJ2-7
v_call: TRBV15
d_call: NA
clone_size: NA
cdr3_nt: TGTGCCACCAGCAGAGAGGCCGGCAACCCCCTAGTTCCCTACGAGCAGTGCTTC
cdr3_aa: CATSREAGNPLVPYEQCF

j_call: TRBJ1-5
v_call: TRBV20-1
d_call: NA
clone_size: NA
cdr3_nt: TGCAGTGCTAGGGAACTACAGGGTGCTCAGCACCAGCATTTT
cdr3_aa: CSARELQGAQHQHF

j_call: TRBJ2-2
v_call: TRBV27
d_call: NA
clone_size: many
cdr3_nt: TGTGCCAGCAGTCCTTGGAACACCGGGGAGCTGTTTTTT
cdr3_aa: CASSPWNTGELFF

j_call: TRBJ1-1
v_call: TRBV19
d_call: NA
clone_size: NA
cdr3_nt: TGTGCCAGTACGGGGGCACCTAAGAACACTGAAGCTTTCTTT
cdr3_aa: CASTGAPKNTEAFF

j_call: TRBJ2-5
v_call: TRBV27
d_call: NA
clone_size: NA
cdr3_nt: TGTGCCAGCAGGGTTCTGGGGGAACAAGAGACCCAGTACTTC
cdr3_aa: CASRVLGEQETQYF

j_call: TRBJ1-5
v_call: TRBV15
d_call: NA
clone_size: NA
cdr3_nt: TGTGCCACCAGCGGAGACAATCAGCCCCAGCATTTT
cdr3_aa: CATSGDNQPQHF

j_call: TRBJ2-5
v_call: TRBV28
d_call: NA
clone_size: many
cdr3_nt: TGTGCCAGCCTGCAGGGTGGAGAGACCCAGTACTTC
cdr3_aa: CASLQGGETQYF

j_call: TRBJ2-3
v_call: TRBV19
d_call: TRBD2
clone_size: NA
cdr3_nt: TGTGCCAGTAGTAGGGTAGCGGGAGAAGGGACAGATACGCAGTATTTT
cdr3_aa: CASSRVAGEGTDTQYF

j_call: TRBJ1-6
v_call: TRBV20-1
d_call: TRBD1
clone_size: many
cdr3_nt: TGCAGTGCTAGCCCATCGGGGACAGCGAATTCACCCCTCCACTTT
cdr3_aa: CSASPSGTANSPLHF

j_call: TRBJ2-3
v_call: TRBV3-1
d_call: NA
clone_size: once
cdr3_nt: TGTGCCAGCAGCCAAGAGGTAGCGGAGGACGGGGATACGCAGTATTTT
cdr3_aa: CASSQEVAEDGDTQYF

j_call: TRBJ2-1
v_call: TRBV6-1
d_call: NA
clone_size: NA
cdr3_nt: TGTGCCATCAGTGCCTCCCATAACAATGAGCAGTTCTTC
cdr3_aa: CAISASHNNEQFF

j_call: TRBJ1-2
v_call: TRBV10-3
d_call: NA
clone_size: many
cdr3_nt: TGTGCCATCAGCCACCAATATGGCTACACCTTC
cdr3_aa: CAISHQYGYTF

j_call: TRBJ2-7
v_call: TRBV20-1
d_call: TRBD2
clone_size: NA
cdr3_nt: TGCAGTGCTAGAGGGACTAGCCCCCACGAGCAGTACTTC
cdr3_aa: CSARGTSPHEQYF

j_call: TRBJ1-2
v_call: TRBV7-2
d_call: NA
clone_size: many
cdr3_nt: TGTGCCAGCAGCTTCCTCATCCCCGGGAACTATGGCTACACCTTC
cdr3_aa: CASSFLIPGNYGYTF

j_call: TRBJ2-5
v_call: TRBV12-3/TRBV12-4
d_call: NA
clone_size: few
cdr3_nt: TGTGCCAGCTCCCCGGGGGTTACGGAGACCCAGTACTTC
cdr3_aa: CASSPGVTETQYF

j_call: TRBJ1-2
v_call: TRBV29-1
d_call: NA
clone_size: few
cdr3_nt: TGCAGCTTTGACGGGGGCAACTATGGCTACACCTTC
cdr3_aa: CSFDGGNYGYTF

j_call: TRBJ2-7
v_call: TRBV10-3
d_call: NA
clone_size: few
cdr3_nt: TGTGCCATCACCAAGAACAGGGACTCCTACGAGCAGTACTTC
cdr3_aa: CAITKNRDSYEQYF